This T cell receptor (beta chain) was recovered during a study of human CD4 T cells and Enterobacteriaceae (TCRdb year 2020). Study-wide conclusions, independent of this receptor: In ex vivo samples, clonotypes with broad cross-reactivity seemed more expanded than specific clonotypes, as 11 of 19 and most of the roughly 35 fell within the top 5%. The reactivity of ex vivo clonotypes was inferred solely by matching the nucleotide sequences of those clonotypes to CFSE-low cultures from the same donors.

Memory CD4+ T cells, defined as all CD4+ cells other than CD45RA+CCR7+CD95- naive cells, were FACS-sorted on a FACSAria III to a purity of over 95%. Blood from healthy donors was obtained from blood donation centers in Switzerland. Positive selection with CD4 and CD14 magnetic microbeads was used to enrich total CD4+ T cells and monocytes. CD8+, CD14+, CD16+, CD56+, CD19+ and CD25-bright cells were excluded prior to sorting. In a couple of blood donors, total memory CD4+ T cells were sequenced directly ex vivo to assess in vivo expansion of bacteria-reactive clonotypes. Peripheral blood mononuclear cells were isolated from donor blood using Ficoll-Paque Plus. Deep-level sequencing was performed on ex vivo total memory CD4+ samples, with a detection sensitivity of one cell in 200,000. Genomic DNA was extracted from cell pellets with the QIAamp DNA Micro Kit, and its quantity and purity were checked by spectrophotometry. Amplification of TCR Vbeta CDR3 regions was performed with the immunoSEQ multiplex PCR assay. The amplicons were sequenced on the Illumina HiSeq platform. Retrieved sequences were 87 nucleotides long and contained the CDR3 region. The authors processed their data as follows. A clonotype was defined as a unique productive TCR Vbeta nucleotide sequence, quantified by productive template frequency from ImmunoSEQ Analyzer V3.0. A threshold at the top 5th percentile of each frequency-ranked repertoire was used to define expanded clonotypes. The R package fossil was used to compute repertoire overlap as Chao-Jaccard, and the R package MASS was used to visualize the overlap by nonmetric multidimensional scaling. The table comes from immuneACCESS by way of TCRdb, which keeps in-frame sequences with V and J called. Part of the clones is missing from these tables; in studies checked, under half for an unresolved V gene and the rest for unknown reasons. Clone size and the V and J calls come from that table; the DNA yielded D and trimming. A total of 25,000 to 35,000 clones appear in this sample, approximately 82% of them only once. The ten largest clones take up around 1.7% of the sample.

Measured from the cysteine to the phenylalanine, the CDR3 is 15 residues long. Here the CDR3 DNA is all that survives: 45 bases in frame from base 1. As encoded in the germline V gene (reference sequence), CDR1 is MNHEY while CDR2 is SMNVEV. V is reduced by 4 bases and J by 3 bases, leaving a spacing of 16 bases between them. Comment on this clone: This receptor's antigen is unknown. Qualities for individual bases were not recorded, and no much larger clone is one base off.

The chain links TRBV27 with TRBJ2-7; the D region may be TRBD1 or TRBD2, each matching 5 bases equally. The sample taken for sequencing was memory CD4+ T cells from blood. Interpreted using the paper, the cell subset or site label stands for: total memory CD4 T cells sorted directly ex vivo, unstimulated. The TCR comes from a human donor in good health. The CDR3 here reads CASSSMGNGGYEQYF. The sequence in DNA is TGTGCCAGCAGTTCAATGGGTAATGGGGGCTACGAGCAGTACTTC.